The clone carrying this T cell receptor beta chain was observed many times. Germline V CDR1 and CDR2: SEHNR, FQNEAQ (reference sequence). Trimming stripped 1 base from V and 7 bases from J, with 14 bases between. The CDR3 consists of 16 residues. Regarding time point: newly diagnosed GD, antithyroid drugs for less than 3 months. From RNA extracted from PBMCs, the TCR library was made. These data are taken from a study of regulatory T cells in long-lasting Graves disease. Relying on iRepertoire HTBI primers and Arm-PCR of CDR3 regions, the team built TCR beta libraries. MiXCR was run by TCRdb on the multiplex PCR reads, yielding one entry per CDR3 protein. The sample yields about 430,000 distinct CDR3 sequences, over 14% seen once. These data were also filed under a second study, of T cells in Graves' hyperthyroidism and ophthalmopathy. Turning to that study: For Graves' hyperthyroidism to be stable, ophthalmopathy could not progress within 18 months.

The sequence was collected from a woman between 40 and 50 years old with Graves disease. Sequences were derived from peripheral blood mononuclear cells (PBMCs), sampled at new diagnosis, from a patient treated with antithyroid drugs. The chain combines TRBV7-9 with TRBJ1-6; no definite D call. The DNA of the CDR3 is TGTGCCAGCAGCTTAGACGAGGTGGGATGGAATTCACCCCTCCACTTT. It codes for CASSLDEVGWNSPLHF.